Below, 18 T cell receptor beta chains from the same sample are listed, as sequenced in a study of blood T cell repertoires in COVID-19. Here immunoSEQ multiplex PCR was the method, and the copy in TCRdb shows in-frame clones only, minus some. The sample lists approximately 250,000 clones, 85% to 90% seen once, with about 3.5% in the top ten. Material for sequencing was peripheral blood. These receptors came from a man in his late teens or twenties with active or convalescent COVID-19.

The genes are TRBV10-3 and TRBJ1-5; 7 bases line up with TRBD1. Trimming cost V 6 bases and J 2 bases; bases outside gene matches: 4. In germline, CDR1 is ENHRY, CDR2 SYGVKD. The CDR3 totals 14 residues. Here the CDR3 DNA reads TGTGCCATCAGCACAGACAGGGGCAATCAGCCCCAGCATTTT. Protein: CAISTDRGNQPQHF.

The chain is built from TRBV7-2 and TRBJ2-1; 12 nucleotides match TRBD2. CDR1 is SGHTA, CDR2 FQGNSA, per germline. V lost 1 base, J lost 5 bases, and 0 bases stayed unmatched. This CDR3 has 15 amino acids. DNA for the CDR3: TGTGCCAGCAGCTTAGGGACTAGCGGGAACAATGAGCAGTTCTTC. As protein: CASSLGTSGNNEQFF.

This chain joins TRBV24-1 and TRBJ2-1, with D possibly TRBD2 on 6 matching bases. V was trimmed by 3 bases and J by 10 bases, leaving 21 bases between them. CDR3 length: 16 amino acids. Germline CDR1 reads KGHDR; CDR2 reads SFDVKD. The CDR3 loop reads CATSDRSPGSGREQFF. The CDR3 nucleotides are TGTGCCACCAGTGATCGATCCCCGGGGAGTGGGAGGGAGCAGTTCTTC.

This chain connects TRBV19 to TRBJ1-5, with a possible D match to TRBD1 (6 bases). Germline V gene sequence: CDR1 LNHDA, CDR2 SQIVND (reference sequence). V was clipped by 5 bases and J by 4 bases, with 9 bases between them. The CDR3 is 13 residues long. This chain's CDR3 is CASSGQRNQPQHF. In DNA form, the CDR3 reads TGTGCCAGTAGTGGACAGAGAAATCAGCCCCAGCATTTT.

This clone was observed a single time. The chain recombines TRBV7-3 with TRBJ2-5, with 11 bases identical to TRBD2. Trimming cost V 1 base and J 9 bases; bases outside gene matches: 7. The CDR3 loop spans 15 amino acids. Germline CDR1 SGHTA, CDR2 FQGTGA. CDR3 sequence: CASSLSLAGGQAQYF. In DNA, the CDR3 is TGTGCCAGCAGCTTAAGTCTAGCGGGGGGTCAGGCCCAGTACTTC.

This clone was seen a handful of times. The genes are TRBV11-2 and TRBJ1-1; TRBD1 is a possible D gene (6 bases). From germline, CDR1 is SGHAT and CDR2 FQNNGV. V was clipped by 6 bases and J by 0 bases, with 11 bases between them. The CDR3 sequence is 14 residues long. CDR3 in DNA: TGTGCCAGCAGGTCCACAGGGCTGAACACTGAAGCTTTCTTT. Translated, it gives CASRSTGLNTEAFF.

The rearrangement joins TRBV19 to TRBJ1-5, with D maybe TRBD1 (5 bases). The V end lost 3 bases, the J end lost 2 bases, and 11 bases lay between the germline ends. The CDR3 sequence is 15 residues long. The germline CDR1 and CDR2 sequences are LNHDA and SQIVND (reference sequence). The CDR3, as DNA: TGTGCCAGTAGTATGACCGGGGGAGGCAATCAGCCCCAGCATTTT. It yields the protein CASSMTGGGNQPQHF. The entire variable domain, with the rest obtained from reference TRBV19 and TRBJ1-5, is as follows: DGGITQSPKYLFRKEGQNVTLSCEQNLNHDAMYWYRQDPGQGLRLIYYSQIVNDFQKGDIAEGYSVSREKKESFPLTVTSAQKNPTAFYLCASSMTGGGNQPQHFGDGTRLSIL.

This chain links TRBV6-5 with TRBJ2-7; D is unresolved. The V gene lost 7 bases and the J gene lost 1 base, with 14 bases spanning the gap. Per germline, CDR1 MNHEY and CDR2 SVGAGI. The CDR3 length is 14 residues. CDR3 protein: CASKLAHLSYEQYF. The CDR3 DNA sequence: TGTGCCAGCAAGTTGGCCCACCTGTCCTACGAGCAGTACTTC.

J is TRBJ2-1 and V is TRBV9; 11 bases match TRBD1. V lost 3 bases to trimming and J lost 4 bases; unmatched junction nucleotides: 9. The CDR3 is 17 residues long. Per the germline V gene, CDR1 is SGDLS and CDR2 is YYNGEE. CDR3 DNA sequence: TGTGCCAGCAGCGCCCGCCCGGGACAGGGGGGGTACAATGAGCAGTTCTTC. It translates to CASSARPGQGGYNEQFF.

This chain uses TRBV5-1 with TRBJ2-7; 10 positions agree with TRBD2. Germline-derived CDR1 and CDR2 are SGHRS and YFSETQ. V lost 0 bases to trimming and J lost 3 bases; unmatched junction nucleotides: 3. The CDR3 has 15 amino acids. CDR3 residues: CASSLEASGSYEQYF. The DNA for the CDR3 is TGCGCCAGCAGCTTGGAGGCTAGCGGGAGCTACGAGCAGTACTTC.

This clone showed up just a few times. J is TRBJ1-4 and V is TRBV19; perhaps TRBD1 as D (6 bases). Trimming stripped 4 bases from V and 5 bases from J, with 11 bases between. Germline V CDR1 and CDR2: LNHDA, SQIVND (reference sequence). The CDR3 spans 14 residues. This CDR3 is CASSKQGSNEKLFF. CDR3 nucleotide sequence: TGTGCCAGTAGTAAGCAGGGGTCGAATGAAAAACTGTTTTTT.

This clone was counted between two and nine times. The rearrangement uses TRBV7-2 and TRBJ1-2, with D perhaps TRBD1 (5 bases). Germline V gives CDR1 SGHTA, CDR2 FQGNSA. The CDR3 is 18 amino acids. The V end was cut by 2 bases, the J end by 7 bases, with 26 bases between. CDR3 bases: TGTGCCAGCAGCTTACTAGGAAAGGGGCCCCTCCTGCTTGGTGGCTACACCTTC. This codes for CASSLLGKGPLLLGGYTF. Drawing the rest from reference TRBV7-2 and TRBJ1-2, the complete variable domain is GAGVSQSPSNKVTEKGKDVELRCDPISGHTALYWYRQSLGQGLEFLIYFQGNSAPDKSGLPSDRFSAERTGGSVSTLTIQRTQQEDSAVYLCASSLLGKGPLLLGGYTFGSGTRLTVV.

This chain uses TRBV11-3 with TRBJ2-7, with 15 bases matching TRBD2. Trimming at V came to 0 bases and at J to 12 bases, leaving 3 bases not matched to a gene. The length of the CDR3 is 14 residues. Per germline, CDR1 SGHNT and CDR2 YENEEA. The CDR3 bases are TGTGCCAGCAGCTTAGAGGGACTAGCGGGAGGATTGTACTTC. Amino acid sequence: CASSLEGLAGGLYF.

A note on this clone: The CDR3 end shows no conserved phenylalanine or tryptophan, and so a read error is likely. No DNA is shown, since the ends of the CDR3 on it are uncertain; the CDR3 is the one TCRdb lists. The chain couples TRBV11-2 to TRBJ2-7; the D segment call TRBD1 is taken from the table without a DNA check. The CDR3 spans 13 residues, counting both ends. Germline V gene data show CDR1 as SGHAT and CDR2 as FQNNGV. CDR3 in amino acids: CASSHPGDRSPLN.

The rearrangement links TRBV24-1 to TRBJ2-5, with D perhaps matching TRBD1 (7 bases). CDR3 length equals 14 residues. The V and J ends lost 2 bases and 2 bases respectively, with 8 bases between them. From germline, CDR1 is KGHDR and CDR2 SFDVKD. CDR3 sequence (DNA): TGTGCCACCAGTGATTCAGGGGGGCAAGAGACCCAGTACTTC. Encoded protein: CATSDSGGQETQYF.

As to this clone: Other nucleotide sequences from this sample produce the same CDR3. J is TRBJ2-7 and V is TRBV20-1; D unresolved. CDR1 DFQATT and CDR2 SNEGSKA come from the germline V gene (reference sequence). This CDR3 is built from 11 residues. V lost 2 bases to trimming and J lost 3 bases, with 5 bases between them. CDR3 nucleotides: TGCAGTGCTAGAACTGGCTACGAGCAGTACTTC. Its translation is CSARTGYEQYF.

This clone appeared once. The rearrangement links TRBV27 to TRBJ2-7, with 13 bases aligning to TRBD2. V shed 6 bases, J shed 6 bases, and the junction held 8 bases outside the gene matches. The CDR3 spans 15 residues. Germline CDR1 is MNHEY and CDR2 is SMNVEV (reference sequence). The CDR3 protein is CASSQLAGGPSEQYF. As DNA, the CDR3 is TGTGCCAGCAGCCAACTAGCGGGGGGGCCCTCCGAGCAGTACTTC.

CDR3 sequence reads: CASSFSGDWDTQYF. CDR3 bases: TGTGCCAGCAGTTTTTCAGGGGATTGGGATACGCAGTATTTT. This chain joins TRBV6-2 or TRBV6-3 and TRBJ2-3, with D possibly matching TRBD1 (6 bases). V lost 4 bases and J lost 6, with 14 bases in between. CDR1 MNHEY and CDR2 SVGEGT come from the germline V gene. This CDR3 is 14 amino acids long.